This T cell receptor (beta chain) was profiled in a study of blood T cell repertoires in COVID-19. Study background: Material from acute and convalescent COVID-19 was sourced from the United States, Italy and Spain. The cDNA or gDNA used as material had been derived from T cells, B-cell-depleted T cells, or PBMCs.

V was shortened by 2 bases and J by 4 bases, with 17 bases between the two germline ends. The CDR3 length is 16 residues. Germline values: CDR1 SGHVS, CDR2 FNYEAQ. Participants came from about 24 US areas, aged roughly 18 to 89 years. In the original processing: The assay estimated nucleated cells by amplifying reference gene primers. Libraries were prepared by immunoSEQ multiplex PCR; TCRdb keeps only in-frame clonotypes and omits some of them. D and trimming were read from the DNA, whereas the V and J calls and clone size are those reported in that table. This table has over 350,000 clones, roughly 90% appearing once.

Specimen: PBMCs or T cells enriched from blood (not recorded which). The chain employs TRBV7-6 and TRBJ1-2, with D possibly matching TRBD1 (6 bases). The source of this sequence is a woman in her 30s with acute COVID-19. CDR3 bases: TGTGCCAGCAGCTTAACATCAGGGGTGGGCTCCTATGGCTACACCTTC. As protein: CASSLTSGVGSYGYTF.